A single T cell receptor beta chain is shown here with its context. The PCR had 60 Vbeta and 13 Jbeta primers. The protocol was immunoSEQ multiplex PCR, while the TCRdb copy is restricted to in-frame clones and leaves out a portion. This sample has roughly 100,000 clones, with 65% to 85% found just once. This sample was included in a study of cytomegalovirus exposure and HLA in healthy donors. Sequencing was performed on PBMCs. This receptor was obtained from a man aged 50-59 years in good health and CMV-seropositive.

The CDR3 sequence is CASSQESRGYTGELFF. As DNA, the CDR3 is TGCGCCAGCAGCCAAGAGTCCAGGGGGTACACCGGGGAGCTGTTTTTT. This chain links TRBV4-3 with TRBJ2-2; 7 positions agree with TRBD1. Unmatched junction bases numbered 4, after V lost 0 bases and J lost 3 bases. The CDR3 spans 16 residues. CDR1 and CDR2 (germline): LGHNA, YSLEER.